This T cell receptor beta chain stems from a study of blood T cell repertoires in COVID-19. About the research overall: Researchers got acute and convalescent COVID-19 samples from the United States, Italy and Spain. Sample material is recorded as cDNA or gDNA derived from T cells, B-cell-depleted T cells, or PBMCs.

The CDR3 spans 11 residues. Trimming took 7 bases from V and 8 from J, leaving 11 bases between them. CDR1 is MDHEN and CDR2 is SYDVKM in the germline V gene. Authors' analysis steps: For nucleated cells, counts were estimated from reference gene primer amplification. The table came from immunoSEQ multiplex PCR; TCRdb's copy has only in-frame clones and leaves some out. V, J and clone size were drawn from that table, and D and trimming were deduced from the DNA. Here the sample spans 150,000 to 200,000 clones, roughly 82% being singletons. The source material was peripheral blood. The TCR was taken from a woman in her seventies with acute or convalescent COVID-19. The gene calls are TRBV28 and TRBJ1-1, with D tentatively TRBD1 (5 bases). The CDR3 here is CASTGDREAFF. In DNA form, the CDR3 reads TGTGCCAGCACCGGTGACAGAGAAGCTTTCTTT.